These T cell receptor beta chains were read from a single sample in a study of PD-1 blockade in mismatch repair-deficient tumors. Profiling relied on immunoSEQ multiplex PCR, and the TCRdb table lists in-frame clones only, not all of them. The sample consists of approximately 130,000 clones, roughly 86% of them appearing once. The material was peripheral blood, obtained 44 weeks after starting pembrolizumab. Receptor source: an adult with mismatch repair-deficient cancer. Each CDR3 is given with its conserved first and last residue. Each record gives: J gene, V gene, clone size, D gene, CDR3 protein, CDR3 DNA. D genes are given only for firm matches. Expanded clones get a size class; other rows say once, few or many, or leave the size out.

TRBJ2-7	TRBV4-1	NA	TRBD2	CASSQLTGLAFSYEQYF	TGCGCCAGCAGCCAACTAACGGGACTAGCGTTCTCCTACGAGCAGTACTTC
TRBJ2-5	TRBV29-1	NA	TRBD1	CSVQPNRGVRETQYF	TGCAGCGTACAACCAAACAGGGGGGTGAGGGAGACCCAGTACTTC
TRBJ2-1	TRBV25-1	NA	TRBD1	CASDGTATYNEQFF	TGTGCCAGCGACGGGACAGCCACCTACAATGAGCAGTTCTTC
TRBJ2-7	TRBV30	NA	TRBD2	CAWSMVAGAEQYF	TGTGCCTGGAGTATGGTAGCGGGAGCCGAGCAGTACTTC
TRBJ2-6	TRBV7-2	NA	TRBD1	CASKTGVAGANVLTF	TGTGCCAGCAAGACAGGGGTCGCTGGGGCCAACGTCCTGACTTTC
TRBJ1-3	TRBV18	NA	NA	CASSSDRSGNTIYF	TGTGCCAGCTCATCTGACCGATCTGGAAACACCATATATTTT
TRBJ2-3	TRBV6-1	few	NA	CAISEKGDTQYF	TGTGCCATCAGTGAGAAAGGAGATACGCAGTATTTT
TRBJ1-2	TRBV9	NA	NA	CASSVDQGNYGYTF	TGTGCCAGCAGCGTAGATCAGGGGAACTATGGCTACACCTTC
TRBJ1-5	TRBV30	NA	TRBD1	CAWSAKTGIYQPQHF	TGTGCCTGGAGTGCCAAGACAGGGATCTATCAGCCCCAGCATTTT
TRBJ2-3	TRBV15	NA	NA	CATSRGVVTTDTQYF	TGTGCCACCAGCAGAGGAGTAGTGACCACAGATACGCAGTATTTT
TRBJ2-7	TRBV18	NA	NA	CASSQGLVYEQYF	TGTGCCAGCTCACAGGGACTTGTCTACGAGCAGTACTTC
TRBJ1-2	TRBV4-3	NA	TRBD1	CASSQDLRQGDGYTF	TGCGCCAGCAGCCAAGATCTGCGGCAGGGGGATGGCTACACCTTC
TRBJ1-5	TRBV6-4	NA	NA	CASSDEGGQPQHF	TGTGCCAGCAGTGACGAAGGGGGTCAGCCCCAGCATTTT
TRBJ2-7	TRBV30	NA	NA	CAWSHTGRGYEQYF	TGTGCCTGGAGTCATACAGGACGGGGCTACGAGCAGTACTTC
TRBJ2-1	TRBV7-2	NA	NA	CASSSNEQFF	TGTGCCAGCAGCTCAAACGAGCAGTTCTTC
TRBJ1-2	TRBV6-5	NA	NA	CASTRDGNYGYTF	TGTGCCAGCACCCGGGACGGAAACTATGGCTACACCTTC
TRBJ1-2	TRBV5-4	few	NA	CASSRDGYGYTF	TGTGCCAGCAGCAGAGACGGTTATGGCTACACCTTC
TRBJ2-6	TRBV9	NA	NA	CASSSEPSGANVLTF	TGTGCCAGCAGCTCTGAACCATCTGGGGCCAACGTCCTGACTTTC
TRBJ1-2	TRBV4-1	once	NA	CASSQVRKENYGYTF	TGCGCCAGCAGCCAAGTAAGGAAGGAAAACTATGGCTACACCTTC
TRBJ1-4	TRBV6-1	once	NA	CASSNREVGEKLFF	TGTGCCAGCAGTAACAGGGAAGTTGGAGAAAAACTGTTTTTT
TRBJ2-6	TRBV6-5	NA	NA	CASSYDSSGANVLTF	TGTGCCAGCAGTTATGACAGCTCTGGGGCCAACGTCCTGACTTTC
TRBJ1-2	TRBV27	NA	NA	CASSLSRDSFYGYTF	TGTGCCAGCAGTTTATCAAGGGACTCTTTTTATGGCTACACCTTC
TRBJ2-7	TRBV5-6	NA	TRBD2	CASSYGTSGIYEQYF	TGTGCCAGCAGCTATGGGACTAGCGGTATCTACGAGCAGTACTTC
TRBJ2-1	TRBV5-6	few	TRBD2	CASSLGGLAGIFVYNEQFF	TGTGCCAGCAGCTTGGGGGGACTAGCGGGTATTTTCGTCTACAATGAGCAGTTCTTC
TRBJ2-1	TRBV10-2	NA	TRBD2	CASSLSGGSSYNEQFF	TGCGCCAGCAGCCTTAGCGGGGGTAGCTCCTACAATGAGCAGTTCTTC
TRBJ2-3	TRBV6-1	NA	TRBD1	CASSEALPGQFRSTDTQYF	TGTGCCAGCAGTGAAGCCCTCCCGGGACAGTTTAGAAGCACAGATACGCAGTATTTT
TRBJ2-1	TRBV27	NA	NA	CASSFGRMNEQFF	TGTGCCAGCAGTTTTGGGCGGATGAATGAGCAGTTCTTC
TRBJ2-2	TRBV7-9	NA	TRBD2	CASSLGLAENTGELFF	TGTGCCAGCAGCTTAGGCCTAGCGGAGAACACCGGGGAGCTGTTTTTT
TRBJ2-7	TRBV4-1	NA	TRBD2	CASSQGRATSGDYEQYF	TGCGCCAGCAGCCAAGGTAGGGCGACTAGCGGAGACTACGAGCAGTACTTC
TRBJ2-1	TRBV6-5	NA	NA	CASSYGLYNEQFF	TGTGCCAGCAGTTACGGACTGTACAATGAGCAGTTCTTC
TRBJ2-7	TRBV6-5	NA	NA	CASSTLGGDGEQYF	TGTGCCAGCAGTACGCTGGGAGGAGACGGCGAGCAGTACTTC
TRBJ2-7	TRBV28	once	NA	CASSFGGAREQYF	TGTGCCAGCAGTTTTGGGGGGGCTCGAGAGCAGTACTTC
TRBJ2-1	TRBV7-9	NA	TRBD2	CASSSIAGVQYNEQFF	TGTGCCAGCAGCTCCATAGCGGGAGTGCAATACAATGAGCAGTTCTTC